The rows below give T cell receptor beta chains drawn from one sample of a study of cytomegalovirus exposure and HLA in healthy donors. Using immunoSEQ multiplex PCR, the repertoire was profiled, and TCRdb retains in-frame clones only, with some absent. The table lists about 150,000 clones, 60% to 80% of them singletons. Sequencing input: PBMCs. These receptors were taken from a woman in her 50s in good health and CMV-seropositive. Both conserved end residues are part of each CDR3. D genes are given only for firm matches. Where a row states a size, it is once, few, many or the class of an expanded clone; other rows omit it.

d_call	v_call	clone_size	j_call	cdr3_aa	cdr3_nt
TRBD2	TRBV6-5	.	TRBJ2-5	CASRGRGGPQETQYF	TGTGCCAGCAGGGGGCGGGGGGGTCCCCAAGAGACCCAGTACTTC
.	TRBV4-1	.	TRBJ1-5	CASSQEPGTTGNQPQHF	TGCGCCAGCAGCCAAGAACCAGGGACAACGGGCAATCAGCCCCAGCATTTT
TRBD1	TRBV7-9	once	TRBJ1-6	CASSADRGNSPLHF	TGTGCCAGCAGCGCGGACAGGGGTAATTCACCCCTCCACTTT
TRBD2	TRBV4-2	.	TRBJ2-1	CASSPNSPVLAGGAQQFF	TGTGCCAGCAGCCCTAATAGCCCTGTTCTAGCGGGGGGCGCTCAGCAGTTCTTC
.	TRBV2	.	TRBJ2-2	CASPSGQGEDTGELFF	TGTGCCAGCCCCAGTGGGCAGGGCGAGGACACCGGGGAGCTGTTTTTT
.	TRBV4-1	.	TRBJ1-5	CASSQVFGGSNQPQHF	TGCGCCAGCAGCCAAGTTTTCGGGGGTTCTAATCAGCCCCAGCATTTT
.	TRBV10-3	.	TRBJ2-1	CAIKTGPSGEQFF	TGTGCCATCAAAACGGGTCCAAGTGGTGAGCAGTTCTTC
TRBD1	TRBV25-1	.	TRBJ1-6	CASSDFDRGLRAPLHF	TGTGCCAGCAGTGACTTCGACAGGGGGCTTAGGGCACCCCTCCACTTT
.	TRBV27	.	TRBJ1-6	CASSPFNSPLHF	TGTGCCAGCAGTCCCTTTAATTCACCCCTCCACTTT
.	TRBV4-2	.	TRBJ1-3	CASSQEWGPGNTIYF	TGTGCCAGCAGCCAAGAGTGGGGGCCAGGAAACACCATATATTTT
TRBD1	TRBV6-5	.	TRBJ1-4	CASSYSGQSYEKLFF	TGTGCCAGCAGTTACTCGGGACAGTCCTATGAAAAACTGTTTTTT
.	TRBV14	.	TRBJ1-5	CASSQEQSSDQPQHF	TGTGCCAGCAGTCAAGAGCAGTCCTCCGATCAGCCCCAGCATTTT
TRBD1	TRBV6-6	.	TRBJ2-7	CASTLRGLTYEQYF	TGTGCCAGCACTCTAAGGGGGCTGACCTACGAGCAGTACTTC
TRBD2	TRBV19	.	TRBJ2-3	CASSIPSGGADTQYF	TGTGCCAGTAGTATCCCTAGCGGGGGCGCAGATACGCAGTATTTT
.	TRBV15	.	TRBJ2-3	CATKHSGGTDTQYF	TGTGCCACCAAACACTCCGGAGGCACAGATACGCAGTATTTT
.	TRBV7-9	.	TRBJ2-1	CASSLDAVYNEQFF	TGTGCCAGCAGCTTAGATGCAGTCTACAATGAGCAGTTCTTC
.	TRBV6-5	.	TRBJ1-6	CASSPEPRNSPLHF	TGTGCCAGCAGCCCGGAGCCGAGGAATTCACCCCTCCACTTT
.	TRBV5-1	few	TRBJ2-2	CASTPSPGANTGELFF	TGCGCCAGCACCCCCTCCCCGGGGGCGAACACCGGGGAGCTGTTTTTT
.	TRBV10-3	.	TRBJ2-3	CAISEQSTDTQYF	TGTGCCATCAGTGAACAGTCCACAGATACGCAGTATTTT
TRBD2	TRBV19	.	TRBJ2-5	CASSITSGYQETQYF	TGTGCCAGTAGTATAACTAGCGGCTACCAAGAGACCCAGTACTTC
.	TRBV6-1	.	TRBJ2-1	CASSEGTPTYNEQFF	TGTGCCAGCAGTGAAGGGACTCCGACCTACAATGAGCAGTTCTTC
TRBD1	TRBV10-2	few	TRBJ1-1	CASSDRDRGLNTEAFF	TGCGCCAGCAGTGACCGGGACAGGGGCCTGAACACTGAAGCTTTCTTT
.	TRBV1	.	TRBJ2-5	CTSSQKGDAALTQETQYF	TGCACCAGCAGCCAAAAGGGGGACGCGGCCCTTACTCAAGAGACCCAGTACTTC
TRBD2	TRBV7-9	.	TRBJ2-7	CASSGRGTRPYEQYF	TGTGCCAGCAGCGGTAGGGGGACTAGACCCTACGAGCAGTACTTC
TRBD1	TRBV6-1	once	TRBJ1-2	CASTSTGGRGYTF	TGTGCCAGCACCAGTACAGGGGGCAGGGGCTACACCTTC
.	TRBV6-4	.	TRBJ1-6	CASSDSNNRENSPLHF	TGTGCCAGCAGTGACTCGAACAACAGGGAAAATTCACCCCTCCACTTT
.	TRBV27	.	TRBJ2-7	CASSLQGGEQYF	TGTGCCAGCAGTTTACAAGGCGGGGAGCAGTACTTC
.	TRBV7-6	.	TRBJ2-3	CASSFQMADTQYF	TGTGCCAGCAGCTTTCAGATGGCAGATACGCAGTATTTT
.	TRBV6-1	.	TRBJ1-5	CASSEQGGDQPQHF	TGTGCCAGCAGTGAACAGGGAGGGGATCAGCCCCAGCATTTT